The rows below give T cell receptor beta chains drawn from one sample of a study of technical replicates of blood from a few donors. Assay used: immunoSEQ multiplex PCR; TCRdb lists only in-frame clones, some missing. The sample carries fewer than 85,000 clones, roughly 94% recorded once. Sequenced sample: T cells isolated from PBMCs. These receptors were collected from a human donor in good health. The CDR3 runs from the conserved cysteine through the conserved F or W. The D gene is left open where the match is weak. The size of a clone is reported for some rows only, either as once, few or many, or as a class for expanded clones.

CDR3nt: TGTGCCAGCAGCGCCCCGACAGGAGCCAAAAACATTCAGTACTTC
CDR3aa: CASSAPTGAKNIQYF
j_gene: TRBJ2-4
v_gene: TRBV7-8
abundance: .
d_gene: .
len: 15

CDR3nt: TGTGCCAGCAGCGCCGCTAGCGGGAGCCATCCTGAGCAGTTCTTC
CDR3aa: CASSAASGSHPEQFF
j_gene: TRBJ2-1
v_gene: TRBV9
abundance: .
d_gene: TRBD2
len: 15

CDR3nt: TGTGCCAGCAGCCAGAGGACAGGTTACTCCTACGAGCAGTACTTC
CDR3aa: CASSQRTGYSYEQYF
j_gene: TRBJ2-7
v_gene: TRBV14
abundance: .
d_gene: TRBD1
len: 15

CDR3nt: TGTGCCGCCGGGACAGGGGGCTACGAGCAGTACTTC
CDR3aa: CAAGTGGYEQYF
j_gene: TRBJ2-7
v_gene: TRBV19
abundance: .
d_gene: TRBD1
len: 12

CDR3nt: TGTGCCTGGAGTTCAACAGGGGATCAGCCCCAGCATTTT
CDR3aa: CAWSSTGDQPQHF
j_gene: TRBJ1-5
v_gene: TRBV30
abundance: .
d_gene: TRBD1
len: 13

CDR3nt: TGTGCCAGCATCACGGTAGAGGGGGCTGAAGCTTTCTTT
CDR3aa: CASITVEGAEAFF
j_gene: TRBJ1-1
v_gene: TRBV28
abundance: .
d_gene: .
len: 13

CDR3nt: TGTGCCAGCAGCGTGAGGCGCTTCACAGATACGCAGTATTTT
CDR3aa: CASSVRRFTDTQYF
j_gene: TRBJ2-3
v_gene: TRBV14
abundance: .
d_gene: .
len: 14

CDR3nt: TGTGCCAGCAGCCCCTACGGTGGCCTACAGGGTCGCACCGGGGAGCTGTTTTTT
CDR3aa: CASSPYGGLQGRTGELFF
j_gene: TRBJ2-2
v_gene: TRBV27
abundance: .
d_gene: .
len: 18

CDR3nt: TGTGCCAGCAGCAAACGGAAAGAAAAGGGGGCAGACTACGAGCAGTACTTC
CDR3aa: CASSKRKEKGADYEQYF
j_gene: TRBJ2-7
v_gene: TRBV21-1
abundance: .
d_gene: .
len: 17

CDR3nt: TGTGCCAGCAGCCAGTGGCCTTCCGAGACCCAGTACTTC
CDR3aa: CASSQWPSETQYF
j_gene: TRBJ2-5
v_gene: TRBV4-2
abundance: .
d_gene: .
len: 13

CDR3nt: TGTGCCAGTAGTATCCCGGGACAGGCTGTTTACGAGCAGTACTTC
CDR3aa: CASSIPGQAVYEQYF
j_gene: TRBJ2-7
v_gene: TRBV19
abundance: .
d_gene: TRBD1
len: 15

CDR3nt: TGTGCCAGCAGTTTACTGGCAGAGAACACCGGGGAGCTGTTTTTT
CDR3aa: CASSLLAENTGELFF
j_gene: TRBJ2-2
v_gene: TRBV27
abundance: once
d_gene: .
len: 15

CDR3nt: TGCAGCGTTAACAAGGGGCAGAAAGGGGAGACCCAGTACTTC
CDR3aa: CSVNKGQKGETQYF
j_gene: TRBJ2-5
v_gene: TRBV29-1
abundance: .
d_gene: .
len: 14

CDR3nt: TGTGCCAGCAGTTTACCAGGCTACGAGCAGTACTTC
CDR3aa: CASSLPGYEQYF
j_gene: TRBJ2-7
v_gene: TRBV27
abundance: once
d_gene: .
len: 12

CDR3nt: TGTGCCGGAGGTCGAACTAGGCCGGATAATGAAAAACTGTTTTTT
CDR3aa: CAGGRTRPDNEKLFF
j_gene: TRBJ1-4
v_gene: TRBV28
abundance: .
d_gene: .
len: 15

CDR3nt: TGTGCCAGCAGTTCCCGGACTAGCGGGAGTCAGCAGTTCTTC
CDR3aa: CASSSRTSGSQQFF
j_gene: TRBJ2-1
v_gene: TRBV28
abundance: .
d_gene: TRBD2
len: 14

CDR3nt: TGTGCCAGCCATCCCCGACCGGGACAGGGAATTGAGCAGTACTTC
CDR3aa: CASHPRPGQGIEQYF
j_gene: TRBJ2-7
v_gene: TRBV6-5
abundance: .
d_gene: TRBD1
len: 15